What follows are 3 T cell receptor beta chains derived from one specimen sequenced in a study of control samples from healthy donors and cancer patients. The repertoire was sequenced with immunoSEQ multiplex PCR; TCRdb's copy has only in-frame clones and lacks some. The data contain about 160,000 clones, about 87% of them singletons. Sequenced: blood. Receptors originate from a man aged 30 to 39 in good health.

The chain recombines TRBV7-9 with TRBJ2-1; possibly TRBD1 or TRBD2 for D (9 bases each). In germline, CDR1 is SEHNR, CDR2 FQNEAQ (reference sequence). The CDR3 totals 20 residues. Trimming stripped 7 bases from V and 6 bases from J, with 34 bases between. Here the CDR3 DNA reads TGTGCCAGCATCAACCAACCGGGACAGGGACTCGCGCGGGAGGGCAATGAGCAGTTCTTC. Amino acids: CASINQPGQGLAREGNEQFF.

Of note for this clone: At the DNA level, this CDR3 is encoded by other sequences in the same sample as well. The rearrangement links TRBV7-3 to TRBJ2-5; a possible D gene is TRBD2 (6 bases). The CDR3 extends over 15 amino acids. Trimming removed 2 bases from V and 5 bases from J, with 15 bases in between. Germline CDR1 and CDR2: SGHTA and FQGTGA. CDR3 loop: CASSLLGTPGETQYF. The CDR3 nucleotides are TGTGCCAGCAGCTTATTAGGGACTCCTGGGGAGACCCAGTACTTC.

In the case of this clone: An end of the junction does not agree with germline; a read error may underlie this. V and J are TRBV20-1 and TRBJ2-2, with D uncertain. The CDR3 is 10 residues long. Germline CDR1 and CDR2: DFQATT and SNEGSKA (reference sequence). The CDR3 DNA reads TGCAGTGCTGGAGAGAGGGAGCTGTTTTTT. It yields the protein CSAGERELFF.